This entry concerns a single TCR beta chain. The entry originates in a study of T cell changes during pregnancy in multiple sclerosis. Repertoires were generated with immunoSEQ multiplex PCR, while TCRdb's copy carries only in-frame clones and drops some. Altogether 40,000 or so clones are present, roughly 90% being singletons, with the ten largest covering approximately 5%. V dropped 3 bases and J dropped 0; count of bases not matched to a gene: 1. The length of the CDR3 is 15 residues. CDR1 and CDR2 (germline): SGHVS, FNYEAQ. The sequence came from a female donor with multiple sclerosis, enrolled in a pregnancy study. The sample was CD8+ T cells from peripheral blood mononuclear cells, taken in the third trimester of pregnancy. The rearrangement joins TRBV7-6 to TRBJ1-3; TRBD1 matches at 8 bases. CDR3 protein: CASSFGQGSGNTIYF. The CDR3 nucleotides are TGTGCCAGCAGCTTCGGACAGGGCTCTGGAAACACCATATATTTT.